This entry describes one TCR beta chain. Its antigen remains unidentified. The CDR3 is 10 residues long. The V end was cut by 4 bases, the J end by 6 bases, with 6 bases between. CDR1 and CDR2 (germline): DFQATT, SNEGSKA (reference sequence). Repertoires were generated with immunoSEQ multiplex PCR, while TCRdb's copy carries only in-frame clones and drops some. The table shows more than 200,000 clones, with just over 70% occurring only once. This entry comes from a study of cytotoxic CD8 clonotypes in ibrutinib-treated CLL. TCR beta libraries used 2 to 2.5 micrograms of genomic DNA from cryopreserved PBMCs. Study-wide results and caveats: Patients had baseline clonality above age-matched healthy donors, and this clonality moved with circulating CD8+ T-cell counts. Public clonotypes, rarely seen, contracted or held steady on treatment.

This receptor was taken from a human donor with chronic lymphocytic leukemia. The material sequenced was PBMCs, taken after 12 months of ibrutinib treatment. This chain joins TRBV20-1 and TRBJ1-1, with D uncertain. The CDR3 region has the DNA TGCAGTGCTATCGGCGCTGAAGCTTTCTTT. This codes for CSAIGAEAFF.